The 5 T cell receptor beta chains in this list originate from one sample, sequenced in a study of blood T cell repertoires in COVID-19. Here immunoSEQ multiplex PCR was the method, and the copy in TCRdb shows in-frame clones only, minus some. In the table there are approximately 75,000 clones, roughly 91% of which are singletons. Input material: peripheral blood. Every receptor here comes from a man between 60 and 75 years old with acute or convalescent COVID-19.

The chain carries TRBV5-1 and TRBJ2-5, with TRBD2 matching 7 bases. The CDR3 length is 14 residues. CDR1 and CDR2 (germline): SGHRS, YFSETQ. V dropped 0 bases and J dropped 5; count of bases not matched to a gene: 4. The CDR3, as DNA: TGCGCCAGCAGCTTGGTTGCGGGAGCGGAGACCCAGTACTTC. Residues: CASSLVAGAETQYF.

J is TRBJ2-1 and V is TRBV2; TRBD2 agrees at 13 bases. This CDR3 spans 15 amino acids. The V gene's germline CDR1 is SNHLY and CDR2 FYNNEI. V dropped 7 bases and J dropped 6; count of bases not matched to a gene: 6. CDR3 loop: CASTLLAGGGNEQFF. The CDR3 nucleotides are TGTGCCAGCACTTTACTAGCGGGAGGGGGCAATGAGCAGTTCTTC.

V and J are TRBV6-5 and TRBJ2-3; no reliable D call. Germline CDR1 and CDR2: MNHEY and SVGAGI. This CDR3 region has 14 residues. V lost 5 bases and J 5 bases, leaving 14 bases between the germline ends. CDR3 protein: CASSLTLGLDTQYF. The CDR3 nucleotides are TGTGCCAGCAGTCTCACCCTAGGATTAGATACGCAGTATTTT.

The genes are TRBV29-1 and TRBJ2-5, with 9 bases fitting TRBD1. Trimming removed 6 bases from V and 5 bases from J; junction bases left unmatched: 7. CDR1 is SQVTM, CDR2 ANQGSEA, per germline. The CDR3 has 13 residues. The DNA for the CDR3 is TGCAGCGTCCCACAGGGGGCGCGGGAGACCCAGTACTTC. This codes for CSVPQGARETQYF.

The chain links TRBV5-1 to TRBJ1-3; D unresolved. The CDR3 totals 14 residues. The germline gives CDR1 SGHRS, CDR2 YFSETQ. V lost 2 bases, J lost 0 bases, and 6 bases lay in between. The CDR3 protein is CASSFESSGNTIYF. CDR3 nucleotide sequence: TGCGCCAGCAGCTTCGAGAGCTCTGGAAACACCATATATTTT.